Each of the 20 T cell receptor beta chains below was sequenced from the same sample in a study of regulatory T cells in long-lasting Graves disease. Time point indicated: newly diagnosed GD, antithyroid drugs for less than 3 months. After RNA was extracted from PBMCs, the TCR library was made from it. The TCR beta library used iRepertoire HTBI primers with Arm-PCR amplification of CDR3. TCRdb used MiXCR to reprocess the multiplex PCR reads, holding one entry per CDR3 protein. The sample records about 530,000 distinct CDR3 sequences, roughly 15% being singletons. These same records also appear under a second study, on T cells in Graves' hyperthyroidism and ophthalmopathy.

Sequencing was performed on peripheral blood mononuclear cells (PBMCs), taken at new diagnosis, from a patient treated with antithyroid drugs. The receptors here all came from a woman aged 40-60 years with Graves disease.

This clonotype was recorded many times. V is TRBV10-3 and J is TRBJ1-2, with 7 bases matching TRBD1. V shed 0 bases, J shed 3 bases, and the junction held 4 bases outside the gene matches. CDR1 is ENHRY and CDR2 is SYGVKD in the germline V gene. The CDR3 has 15 residues. For the CDR3, the DNA is TGTGCCATCAGTGAGTCATGGCAGGGGGACTATGGCTACACCTTC. Encoded protein: CAISESWQGDYGYTF.

The sample holds a few counts of this clonotype. The rearrangement joins TRBV7-9 to TRBJ2-6; TRBD1 matches 12 bases. Germline V lookup: CDR1 SEHNR, CDR2 FQNEAQ (reference sequence). J was trimmed by 2 bases and V by 5 bases; bases with no gene match: 7. The CDR3 totals 18 residues. In DNA, the CDR3 is TGTGCCAGCAGCGGACGGGACAGGGGGCTAACTGGGGCCAACGTCCTGACTTTC. This sequence encodes CASSGRDRGLTGANVLTF.

This clonotype has ten or more counts. The chain uses TRBV9 and TRBJ2-1; D not resolved. The V gene's germline CDR1 is SGDLS and CDR2 YYNGEE. Deletions cut 4 bases from V and 7 bases from J, with 18 bases between. The length of the CDR3 is 15 residues. In DNA form, the CDR3 reads TGTGCCAGCAGCCCGATAGGTATGGCCGTGAATGAGCAGTTCTTC. It yields the protein CASSPIGMAVNEQFF.

This clonotype was seen repeatedly, ten times or more. The chain couples TRBV12-3 or TRBV12-4 to TRBJ1-1, with D hard to call. Trimming took off 6 bases at V and 1 base at J, with 6 bases between the two ends. The CDR3 covers 12 residues. The CDR3 nucleotides are TGTGCCAGCAGCTTCCGGAACACTGAAGCTTTCTTT. Encoded protein: CASSFRNTEAFF.

Note on this clonotype: The conserved closing phenylalanine or tryptophan is absent in this CDR3, likely reflecting a read error. The V and J genes are TRBV7-9 and TRBJ1-2, with 10 nucleotides matching TRBD1. Per germline, CDR1 SEHNR and CDR2 FQNEAQ (reference sequence). V lost 5 bases, J lost 8 bases, and 5 bases stayed unmatched. The CDR3 is 13 amino acids. CDR3 sequence (DNA): TGTGCCAGCAGCGCCGGGACAGGGGTAGGCTACACCCTC. The encoded protein is CASSAGTGVGYTL.

The V gene is TRBV2, the J gene TRBJ2-7; either TRBD1 or TRBD2 may fit D (5 bases each). This CDR3 has 11 amino acids. Germline assignment: CDR1 SNHLY and CDR2 FYNNEI. The CDR3 loop reads CGGRGTYEQYF. CDR3 bases: TGTGGGGGACGGGGCACCTACGAGCAGTACTTC.

This clonotype was found many times. V is TRBV11-3 and J is TRBJ2-1, with a tentative D call TRBD2 (7 bases). V was trimmed by 5 bases and J by 0 bases, leaving 20 bases between them. The CDR3 is 18 residues long. Germline loops: CDR1 SGHNT, CDR2 YENEEA. DNA for the CDR3: TGTGCCAGCAGCCCCGGCGGGGGCCTTCAGAGCTCCTACAATGAGCAGTTCTTC. It is translated as CASSPGGGLQSSYNEQFF. Based on the CDR3 plus reference TRBV11-3 and TRBJ2-1, the full variable domain is EAGVVQSPRYKIIEKKQPVAFWCNPISGHNTLYWYLQNLGQGPELLIRYENEEAVDDSQLPKDRFSAERLKGVDSTLKIQPAELGDSAVYLCASSPGGGLQSSYNEQFFGPGTRLTVL.

This clonotype was observed at least ten times. The CDR3 nucleotides are TGCGCCAGCAGCGCGGGAGACATTTCCTCCCAGGGCGAGCAGTACTTC. It yields the protein CASSAGDISSQGEQYF. This chain connects TRBV5-1 to TRBJ2-7; 7 bases agree with TRBD2. The CDR3 has 16 amino acids. Germline CDR1 SGHRS, CDR2 YFSETQ. The junction had 16 bases not matched to a gene; V was cut back by 4 bases and J by 6 bases.

The chain has TRBV5-4 and TRBJ2-7; perhaps TRBD2 as D (7 bases). The length of the CDR3 is 16 residues. Deletions cut 0 bases from V and 7 bases from J, with 20 bases between. The germline gives CDR1 SGHNT, CDR2 YYREEE (reference sequence). The DNA for the CDR3 is TGTGCCAGCAGCTTGGTATGGGGACTACCTACAGGGGAGCAGTACTTC. Residues: CASSLVWGLPTGEQYF. The whole variable domain, remainder taken from reference TRBV5-4 and TRBJ2-7, is ETGVTQSPTHLIKTRGQQVTLRCSSQSGHNTVSWYQQALGQGPQFIFQYYREEENGRGNFPPRFSGLQFPNYSSELNVNALELDDSALYLCASSLVWGLPTGEQYFGPGTRLTVT.

This clonotype was recorded at least ten times. V usage is TRBV6-1 and J usage is TRBJ1-5; TRBD1 matches 8 bases. There are 16 residues in the CDR3. V was pared by 3 bases and J by 2 bases, with 6 bases of the junction left unmatched. Per germline, CDR1 MNHNS and CDR2 SASEGT. For the CDR3, the DNA is TGTGCCAGCAGTGAGGTCTCGGGACAGGGCAATCAGCCCCAGCATTTT. It is translated as CASSEVSGQGNQPQHF.

This clonotype was observed at least ten times. J is TRBJ1-5 and V is TRBV6-1, with TRBD1 as a possible D gene (5 bases). Germline loops: CDR1 MNHNS, CDR2 SASEGT. Trimming removed 8 bases at V and 7 bases at J, with 12 bases between. The CDR3 has 12 amino acids. CDR3 sequence (DNA): TGTGCCAGCGGCAGGGCATACCAGCCCCAGCATTTT. Its protein product is CASGRAYQPQHF.

This clonotype was counted a few times. The chain joins TRBV10-2 to TRBJ1-4, with a weak D call TRBD1 (5 bases). CDR1 is WSHSY, CDR2 SAAADI, per germline. The ends were cut back, 6 bases at V and 4 bases at J, with 12 bases in the middle. The CDR3 spans 14 residues. This CDR3 reads CASRSDTFNEKLFF. In nucleotides, the CDR3 is TGCGCCAGCAGATCGGACACTTTTAATGAAAAACTGTTTTTT.

This clonotype was counted at least ten times. CDR3 region: CASSPPTGRHTEAFF. The CDR3 bases are TGTGCCAGCAGCCCCCCGACCGGGCGGCACACTGAAGCTTTCTTT. The V and J genes are TRBV7-8 and TRBJ1-1; no clear D. V was clipped by 5 bases and J by 3 bases, with 16 bases between them. Germline-derived CDR1 and CDR2 are SGHVS and FQNEAQ. The CDR3 totals 15 residues.

The rearrangement joins TRBV6-1 to TRBJ2-1; a weak D match, TRBD2 (6 bases). This CDR3 comprises 15 residues. Trimming removed 4 bases from V and 2 bases from J, with 12 bases in between. Germline V gene sequence: CDR1 MNHNS, CDR2 SASEGT. Written as DNA, the CDR3 is TGTGCCAGCAGTGTGGGGGGATCTACCTACAATGAGCAGTTCTTC. Its translation: CASSVGGSTYNEQFF.

This chain connects TRBV4-2 to TRBJ2-7; 9 bases line up with TRBD2. With V trimmed by 3 bases and J by 0 bases, 3 bases remained unmatched. Germline lookup yields CDR1 LGHNA and CDR2 YNFKEQ. This CDR3 spans 15 amino acids. The CDR3 nucleotides read TGTGCCAGCAGCCAGCGACTAGCGGACTCCTACGAGCAGTACTTC. It translates to CASSQRLADSYEQYF.

In this sample, this clonotype turned up a few times. The chain is built from TRBV10-3 and TRBJ1-5; D unclear. This CDR3 spans 16 amino acids. V lost 4 bases and J 0 bases, leaving 13 bases between the germline ends. Germline-derived CDR1 and CDR2 are ENHRY and SYGVKD. Written as DNA, the CDR3 is TGTGCCATCAGTGGTGGGCAGATACTTAGCAATCAGCCCCAGCATTTT. As protein: CAISGGQILSNQPQHF.

This clonotype was recorded at least ten times. This chain uses TRBV6-1 with TRBJ2-3; 16 positions agree with TRBD2. V lost 7 bases, J lost 3 bases, and 7 bases stayed unmatched. Germline CDR1 and CDR2: MNHNS and SASEGT. The CDR3 spans 17 residues. Here the CDR3 reads CASTGTSGGASTDTQYF. For the CDR3, the DNA is TGTGCCAGCACTGGGACTAGCGGGGGGGCAAGTACAGATACGCAGTATTTT.

The rearrangement uses TRBV5-1 and TRBJ2-3, with 8 bases matching TRBD2. Germline CDR1 is SGHRS and CDR2 is YFSETQ. The CDR3 contains 16 residues. After removal of 0 bases from V and 2 bases from J, the junction contained 5 bases not matched to a gene. The CDR3 protein is CASSLGTSLNTDTQYF. The CDR3 region has the DNA TGCGCCAGCAGCTTGGGGACTAGCTTAAACACAGATACGCAGTATTTT. The complete variable domain, with remaining parts taken from reference TRBV5-1 and TRBJ2-3, reads KAGVTQTPRYLIKTRGQQVTLSCSPISGHRSVSWYQQTPGQGLQFLFEYFSETQRNKGNFPGRFSGRQFSNSRSEMNVSTLELGDSALYLCASSLGTSLNTDTQYFGPGTRLTVL.

This clonotype was observed at least ten times. The chain combines TRBV2 with TRBJ2-1, with 7 nucleotides matching TRBD2. The germline CDR1 and CDR2 sequences are SNHLY and FYNNEI. The CDR3 length is 15 residues. The junction had 11 bases not matched to a gene; V was cut back by 6 bases and J by 6 bases. The CDR3, as DNA: TGTGCCAGCAGGAGTGGTGTCGGGACTATCAATGAGCAGTTCTTC. This encodes CASRSGVGTINEQFF. Variable domain in full (rest from reference TRBV2 and TRBJ2-1): EPEVTQTPSHQVTQMGQEVILRCVPISNHLYFYWYRQILGQKVEFLVSFYNNEISEKSEIFDDQFSVERPDGSNFTLKIRSTKLEDSAMYFCASRSGVGTINEQFFGPGTRLTVL.

J is TRBJ2-3 and V is TRBV5-1; 9 nucleotides align to TRBD2. The CDR3 runs to 14 residues. The trim removed 3 bases at V and 3 bases at J, leaving 2 bases unmatched. CDR1 is SGHRS, CDR2 YFSETQ, per germline. The CDR3 region is CASSSTSGTDTQYF. The CDR3 DNA sequence: TGCGCCAGCAGCTCGACTAGCGGAACAGATACGCAGTATTTT.